This note documents a single T cell receptor beta chain sequence. This clonotype was seen at least ten times. There is no known antigen for this receptor. Within one base of it there is no much larger clone, and no base qualities were kept. The TCR beta CDR3 regions were amplified from RNA transcripts. A first-round RT-PCR of the TCR CDR3 used the HTBI primer set with the Qiagen OneStep RT-PCR kit. Libraries were constructed in a second round of multiplex PCR, after which size selection and purification were performed. The libraries were sequenced on an Illumina HiSeq2000 using paired-end 100 bp reads. The authors processed their data as follows. SOAPnuke was used to process the raw data, throwing out any read that contained adapters or uncalled bases, had a mean Phred below 15, or lacked an exact constant-primer or identifier match. COPE v1.2.5 was used to merge high-quality paired reads, and clonotypes were defined as unique nucleotide sequences. MiTCR v1.1 was used to align the clonotypes against IMGT TRBV, TRBD and TRBJ reference segments. Analysis was restricted to V-J combinations with a frequency above 0.0001, which covered about 99% of repertoires. The TCS score was defined as F50 (clonal expansion) divided by E x V (chaos), with BLOSUM62-based TCRdist calculated between CDR3 peptides within each V-J. Welch's t-statistics and random forest reduced roughly 540 V-J features to roughly 13, which were used in a naive Bayes classifier (R e1071). The raw public reads went through TCRdb reprocessing: fastp at Q25, MiXCR clone calling, in-frame beta chains kept. Each CDR3 protein appears once, grouped with its most common genes and DNA. The V and J calls follow TCRdb's processing rather than the paper's. The sample yields about 620,000 distinct CDR3 sequences; around 16% were counted once. Of the sample, 3.8% falls within the top ten clones.

The data were obtained in a study of T cells in Graves' hyperthyroidism and ophthalmopathy (dated by TCRdb to between 2018 and 2020). In the study overall: Peripheral blood samples were taken at initial diagnosis, before any treatment was given. According to the paper, TCR Vbeta CDR3 sequencing was carried out on 135 peripheral blood samples, which came from 40 to 45 ophthalmopathy, under 85 hyperthyroidism and roughly 17 progressor patients. To identify TCR V-J signatures that set the groups apart, the researchers used a discovery cohort of about a hundred patients, made up of 40 to 45 with Graves' ophthalmopathy and 57 with stable Graves' hyperthyroidism. After blood sampling, hyperthyroidism patients were treated with methimazole at a starting dose of 30 mg daily, and ophthalmopathy patients were treated with high-dose intravenous methylprednisolone. The approximately 97 discovery patients were randomly divided into training and test sets at a 7:3 ratio. In addition, the study compared T-cell repertoires in thyroid tissue and in blood from a handful of Graves' hyperthyroidism patients. An independent validation cohort of under 20 hyperthyroidism patients and about 15 patients who later progressed to ophthalmopathy tested prospective prediction of ophthalmopathy. Broad study findings and their caveats: In validation, the model predicted progression to ophthalmopathy a median of about 6.5 months before onset, with about 67% sensitivity and roughly 73% specificity. Most expanded thyroid clonotypes (frequency above 0.001) were also detected in blood, a finding suggesting that blood repertoires may reflect thyroid immune responses. No statistical method was used to fix the sample size in advance, and group allocation was not hidden from the investigators. In cross-validation, a model built on a 13 V-J signature told ophthalmopathy apart from stable hyperthyroidism with less than 90% sensitivity and approximately 81% specificity, and in testing the same model reached 80%/75%.

The CDR3 sequence holds 15 residues, the cysteine and phenylalanine included. CDR3 DNA is the only sequence kept; it has 45 bases, read in frame from the first base. V is trimmed back by 3 bases and J by 1 base, and the junction contains 1 base that no gene match accounts for. CDR1 and CDR2, per the germline V gene, are ENHRY and SYGVKD. Stable Graves' hyperthyroidism was defined as no progression to ophthalmopathy during 18 months of follow-up. Hyperthyroidism patients were newly diagnosed, had a disease duration of under 2 months, and were aged 18 to 65 years. Exclusion was applied to patients with uncontrolled infections, other autoimmune diseases, pregnancy or lactation. Clinical symptoms, serum thyroxine and TRAb, thyroid ultrasound, and orbital computed tomography formed the basis for the diagnoses. PBMCs were isolated from approximately 10 ml of fresh peripheral blood by Ficoll-Paque density gradient centrifugation. Trizol reagent was used to extract total RNA, and RNA quality was then checked on an Agilent 2100 Bioanalyzer.

The specimen sequenced was blood. The chain is made from TRBV10-3 and TRBJ2-3, with TRBD2 identical over 10 junction bases. The clonotype originates from a woman aged 25 to 39 with Graves' hyperthyroidism. The DNA sequence reads TGTGCCATCAGTGAAAGCGGGAGGGGCACAGATACGCAGTATTTT. Its translation is CAISESGRGTDTQYF.